This T cell receptor (beta chain) was recovered during a study of blood T cell repertoires in COVID-19. Measured with immunoSEQ multiplex PCR; TCRdb has only the in-frame clones, and not every one. The table shows hundreds of thousands of clones, with approximately 86% occurring only once. Source material: peripheral blood. The sequence derives from a woman in her 30s who had recovered from COVID-19.

The CDR3 spells CASSSLAGGGNEQFF. CDR3 nucleotides: TGTGCCAGCAGTTCCCTGGCGGGAGGTGGGAATGAGCAGTTCTTC. The V gene is TRBV6-4, the J gene TRBJ2-1, with 8 bases that match TRBD2. Germline-derived CDR1 and CDR2 are MRHNA and SNTAGT. The CDR3 contains 15 residues. Losses at the gene ends were 5 bases for V and 7 bases for J; bases not matched to a gene: 10.